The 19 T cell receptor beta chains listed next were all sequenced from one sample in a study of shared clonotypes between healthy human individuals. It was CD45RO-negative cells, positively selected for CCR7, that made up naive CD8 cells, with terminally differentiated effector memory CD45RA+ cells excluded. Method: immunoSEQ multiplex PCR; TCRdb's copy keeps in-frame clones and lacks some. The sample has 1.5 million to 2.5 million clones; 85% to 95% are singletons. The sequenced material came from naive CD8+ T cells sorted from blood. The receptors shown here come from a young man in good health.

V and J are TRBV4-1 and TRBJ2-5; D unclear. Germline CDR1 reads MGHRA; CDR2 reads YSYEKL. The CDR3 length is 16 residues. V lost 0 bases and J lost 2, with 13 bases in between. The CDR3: CASSQEGPAQQETQYF. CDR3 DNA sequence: TGCGCCAGCAGCCAAGAAGGCCCTGCGCAACAAGAGACCCAGTACTTC.

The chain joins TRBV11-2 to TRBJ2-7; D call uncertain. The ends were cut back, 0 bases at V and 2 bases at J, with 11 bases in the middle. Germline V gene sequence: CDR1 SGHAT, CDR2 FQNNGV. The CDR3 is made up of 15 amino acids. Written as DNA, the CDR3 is TGTGCCAGCAGCTTAGATCTAGGCACTACCTACGAGCAGTACTTC. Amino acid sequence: CASSLDLGTTYEQYF.

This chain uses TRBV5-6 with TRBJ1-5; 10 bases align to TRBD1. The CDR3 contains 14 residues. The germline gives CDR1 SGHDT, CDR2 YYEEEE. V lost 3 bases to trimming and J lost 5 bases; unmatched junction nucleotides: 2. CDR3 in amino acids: CASSWGTGDQPQHF. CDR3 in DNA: TGTGCCAGCAGCTGGGGGACAGGGGATCAGCCCCAGCATTTT.

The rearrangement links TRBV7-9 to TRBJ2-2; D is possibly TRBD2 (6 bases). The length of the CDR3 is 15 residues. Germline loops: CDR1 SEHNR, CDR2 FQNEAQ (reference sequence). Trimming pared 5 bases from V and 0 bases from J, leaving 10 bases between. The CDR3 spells CASSLWEANTGELFF. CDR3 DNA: TGTGCCAGCAGCCTGTGGGAGGCGAACACCGGGGAGCTGTTTTTT.

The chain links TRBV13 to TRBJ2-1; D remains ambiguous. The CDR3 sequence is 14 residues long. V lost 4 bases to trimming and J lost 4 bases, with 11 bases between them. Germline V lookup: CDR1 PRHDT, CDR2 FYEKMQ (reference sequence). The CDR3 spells CASSSGGSYNEQFF. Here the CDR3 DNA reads TGTGCCAGCAGCTCCGGTGGGTCTTACAATGAGCAGTTCTTC.

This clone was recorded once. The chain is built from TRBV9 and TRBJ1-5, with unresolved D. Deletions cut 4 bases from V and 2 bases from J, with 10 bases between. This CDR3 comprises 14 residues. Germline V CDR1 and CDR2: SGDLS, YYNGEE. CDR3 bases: TGTGCCAGCAGCCGGGAATGGGGCAATCAGCCCCAGCATTTT. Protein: CASSREWGNQPQHF.

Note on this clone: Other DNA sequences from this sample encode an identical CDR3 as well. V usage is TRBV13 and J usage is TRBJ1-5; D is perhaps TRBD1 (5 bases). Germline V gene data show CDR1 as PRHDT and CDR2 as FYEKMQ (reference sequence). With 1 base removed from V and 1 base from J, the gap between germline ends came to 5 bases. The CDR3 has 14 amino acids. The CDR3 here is CASSLAGSNQPQHF. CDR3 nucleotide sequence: TGTGCCAGCAGCTTAGCAGGGAGCAATCAGCCCCAGCATTTT.

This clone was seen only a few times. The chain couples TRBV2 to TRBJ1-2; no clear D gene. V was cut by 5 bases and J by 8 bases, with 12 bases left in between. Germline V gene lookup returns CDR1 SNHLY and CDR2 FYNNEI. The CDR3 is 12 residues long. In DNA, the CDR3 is TGTGCCAGCAGTTTTCGGTCACGAGGCTACACCTTC. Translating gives CASSFRSRGYTF.

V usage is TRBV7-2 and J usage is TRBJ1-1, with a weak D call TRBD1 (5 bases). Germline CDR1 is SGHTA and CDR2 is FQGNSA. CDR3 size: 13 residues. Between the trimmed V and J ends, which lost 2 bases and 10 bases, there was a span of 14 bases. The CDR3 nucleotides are TGTGCCAGCAGCTTAATTCCGGGGGATGTAGCTTTCTTT. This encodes CASSLIPGDVAFF.

For the CDR3, the DNA is TGTGCCAGCAGCCCGTACGCCCTCATGAGCGGGGTTCGCACAGATACGCAGTATTTT. This encodes CASSPYALMSGVRTDTQYF. The chain carries TRBV9 and TRBJ2-3; 7 bases are a match to TRBD2. CDR3 length: 19 residues. Germline assignment: CDR1 SGDLS and CDR2 YYNGEE. J lost 1 base, V lost 4 bases, and 18 bases had no gene match.

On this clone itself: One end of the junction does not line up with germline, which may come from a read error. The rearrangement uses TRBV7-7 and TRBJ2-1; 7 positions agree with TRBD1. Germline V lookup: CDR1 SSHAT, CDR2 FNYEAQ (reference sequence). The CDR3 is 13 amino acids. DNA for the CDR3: TGTGCTAGCAGCTACGAACAGGGGAATGAGCAGTTCTTC. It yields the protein CASSYEQGNEQFF.

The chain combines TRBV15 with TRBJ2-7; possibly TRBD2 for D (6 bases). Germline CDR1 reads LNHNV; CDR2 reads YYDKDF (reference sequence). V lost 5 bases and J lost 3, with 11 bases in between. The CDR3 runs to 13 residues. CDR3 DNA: TGTGCCACCAGCGTAACGGGAGACTACGAGCAGTACTTC. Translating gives CATSVTGDYEQYF.

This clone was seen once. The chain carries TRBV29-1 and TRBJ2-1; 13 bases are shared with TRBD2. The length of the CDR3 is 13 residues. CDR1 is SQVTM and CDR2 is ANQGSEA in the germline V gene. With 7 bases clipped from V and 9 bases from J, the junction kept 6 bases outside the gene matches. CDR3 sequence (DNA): TGCAGCGCCCGACTAGCGGGGGGTGGTGAGCAGTTCTTC. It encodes CSARLAGGGEQFF.

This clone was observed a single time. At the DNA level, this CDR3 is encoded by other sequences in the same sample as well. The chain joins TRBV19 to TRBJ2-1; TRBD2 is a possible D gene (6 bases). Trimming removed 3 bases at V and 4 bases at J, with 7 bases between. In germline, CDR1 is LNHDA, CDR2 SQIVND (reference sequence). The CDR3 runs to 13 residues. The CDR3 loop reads CASSMGLYNEQFF. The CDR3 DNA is TGTGCCAGTAGTATGGGACTGTACAATGAGCAGTTCTTC.

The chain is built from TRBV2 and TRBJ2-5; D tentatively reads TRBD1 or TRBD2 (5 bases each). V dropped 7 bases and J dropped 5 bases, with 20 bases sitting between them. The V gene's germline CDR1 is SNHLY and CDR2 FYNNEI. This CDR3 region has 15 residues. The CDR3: CASTPPGPVRETQYF. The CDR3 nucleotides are TGTGCCAGCACCCCACCGGGACCGGTGCGGGAGACCCAGTACTTC.

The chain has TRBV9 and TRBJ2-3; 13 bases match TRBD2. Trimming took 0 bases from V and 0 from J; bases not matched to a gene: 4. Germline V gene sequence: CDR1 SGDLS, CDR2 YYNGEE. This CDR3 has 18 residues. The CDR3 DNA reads TGTGCCAGCAGCGTAGCAGGACTAGCGGGGGAAAGCACAGATACGCAGTATTTT. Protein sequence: CASSVAGLAGESTDTQYF. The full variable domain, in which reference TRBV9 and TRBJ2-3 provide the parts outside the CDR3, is DSGVTQTPKHLITATGQRVTLRCSPRSGDLSVYWYQQSLDQGLQFLIQYYNGEERAKGNILERFSAQQFPDLHSELNLSSLELGDSALYFCASSVAGLAGESTDTQYFGPGTRLTVL.

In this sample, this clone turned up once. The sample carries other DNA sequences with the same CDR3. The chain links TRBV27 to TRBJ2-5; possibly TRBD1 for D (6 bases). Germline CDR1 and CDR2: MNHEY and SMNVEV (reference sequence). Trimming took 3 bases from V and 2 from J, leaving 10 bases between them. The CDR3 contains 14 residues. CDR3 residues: CASSFLDSQETQYF. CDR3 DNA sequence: TGTGCCAGCAGTTTCCTGGACAGTCAAGAGACCCAGTACTTC.

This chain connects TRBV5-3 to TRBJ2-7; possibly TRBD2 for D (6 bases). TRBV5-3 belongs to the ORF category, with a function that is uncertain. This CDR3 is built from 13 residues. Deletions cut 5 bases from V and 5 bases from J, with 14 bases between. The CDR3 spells CARSPGEANEQYF. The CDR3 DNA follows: TGTGCCAGAAGTCCCGGGGAGGCGAACGAGCAGTACTTC.

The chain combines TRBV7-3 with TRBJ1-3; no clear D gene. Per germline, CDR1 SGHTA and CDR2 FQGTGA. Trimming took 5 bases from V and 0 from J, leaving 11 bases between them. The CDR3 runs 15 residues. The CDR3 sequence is CASSQGRSSGNTIYF. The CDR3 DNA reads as TGTGCCAGCAGCCAAGGGAGGTCCTCTGGAAACACCATATATTTT.